This T cell receptor beta chain is drawn from a study of beta chain features in type 1 diabetes (dated by TCRdb to 2016 to 2019). Broadly, across the study: Mean age, gender distribution, total cell number and subset yield did not differ between patients and healthy donors. A total of about 100,000,000 sorted cells were examined across all samples, and RNA yield correlated strongly with the number of cells per subset. The study compared the TCRB repertoires of sorted circulating CD4+ T cell subsets in recently diagnosed type 1 diabetes patients with those in matched healthy donors. Regulatory and stem cell-like memory subsets were isolated from only 8 patients and roughly eight healthy donors, whereas naive and central memory subsets came from all 28 donors. Study-wide findings and limitations: Type 1 diabetes patients showed a moderate but significant shortening of TCRB CDR3 length in all four CD4+ subsets. Because cDNA was sequenced instead of genomic DNA, highly expressing activated cells could be over-represented, though the groups showed no difference in activation or CD3 levels. Naive, central memory and regulatory TCRB repertoires appeared to be more similar among patients than among healthy donors. At VDJ recombination sites, patients with type 1 diabetes made fewer insertions and deleted more nucleotides, a pattern implying thymic rearrangement abnormalities. PCR may preferentially amplify shorter templates, but because patient and control samples were amplified and corrected together, any resulting skew would affect both groups equally. Because small numbers of individuals were included in the HLA sub-analyses, any influence of HLA type on TCRB rearrangement was left unresolved.

The High Capacity cDNA Reverse Transcription Kit was used to reverse transcribe all of the isolated RNA, meaning that expressed TCRB transcripts were what got sequenced. Deep immunoSEQ sequencing was performed on naive, central memory and regulatory T cell samples, with an average of roughly 3.5 million total reads per sample. After sorted cells were lysed in RLT buffer, RNA was extracted with DNase-treated RNeasy Micro or Mini kits, with the choice depending on cell number. To prevent cross-contamination, every cell subset was processed on its own, while patient and healthy donor samples were processed together. The immunoSEQ multiplex PCR was used to amplify TCRB sequences from cDNA, yielding 87-bp fragments that span the CDR3 region. Sequencing of the amplicons was done on the Illumina HiSeq platform. The published analysis was carried out like this. PCR bias was corrected computationally using synthetic template baselines, and reads within Hamming distance 2 were collapsed, with unmergeable singletons discarded. Reads were aligned against IMGT to assign V, D and J genes, CDR3 length and insertions or deletions at six rearrangement sites. Within each subset, clonotype counts were normalized to sorted cell number, and only after that were true diversity and Gini coefficients computed with the tcR R package. The overlap coefficient, calculated on TCRB nucleotide sequences, was used to measure repertoire sharing. Drawn from immuneACCESS, this table holds only the in-frame rearrangements with V and J called that TCRdb kept. Clones are partly lost; checked studies trace under half to an unresolved V gene and leave the rest unexplained. V and J calls and clone size follow that table, whereas D and trimming were derived from the DNA. The sample table lists about 160,000 clones, 7% to 9% of them with a count of one. Of the sample, about 0.5% falls within the top ten clones.

In the germline V gene, CDR1 corresponds to SGHVS and CDR2 to FNYEAQ. The CDR3 starts with the cysteine, ends with the phenylalanine, and has 15 residues. Solely the CDR3 DNA is kept, with 45 bases framed from the first base. The germline ends are 10 bases apart after V is trimmed by 0 bases and J by 4 bases. This clone was detected a few times. No antigen is known for it. Per-base qualities were not stored, and no clone one base away is much larger. Each donor gave one peripheral blood draw, about 100 mL on average, collected into heparinised tubes. Naive, central memory, regulatory and stem cell-like memory CD4+ T cells were sorted on a BD FACSAria II using a panel including CD45RO, CCR7, CD25, CD127, CD95 and CD27. Purity was above 95% for every sorted population. PBMCs were separated immediately by Lymphoprep density gradient centrifugation and were stained directly, without being cultured. So that batch effects would be minimized, each experiment stained and sorted samples in pairs, pairing one healthy donor with one patient.

The rearrangement combines TRBV7-6 with TRBJ1-5; tentative D gene TRBD1, with 5 bases matching. The material sequenced was central memory CD4+ T cells from blood. This clonotype was obtained from a man between 18 and 29 years old with type 1 diabetes. This receptor has the CDR3 CASSLAPGLNQPQHF. The DNA reads TGTGCCAGCAGCTTAGCTCCAGGGCTGAATCAGCCCCAGCATTTT.